What follows are 7 T cell receptor beta chains derived from one specimen sequenced in a study of T cell responses to AZD1222 COVID-19 vaccine. TCRdb keeps only in-frame clones here, not all; method: immunoSEQ multiplex PCR. The repertoire includes about 140,000 clones, around 89% of them detected once, and 2.5% to 3% sits in the top ten. The source was peripheral blood, collected on day 0 of AZD1222 vaccination. Receptors originate from an adult in good health.

This rearrangement joins TRBV5-8 to TRBJ1-2, with 8 bases identical to TRBD1. Germline CDR1 SGHTS, CDR2 YDEGEE. V trimming: 4 bases; J trimming: 4 bases; junction bases outside the gene matches: 9. The CDR3 is made up of 15 amino acids. Here the CDR3 DNA reads TGTGCCAGCAGCATCCGGGACAGGCCCCCCTATGGCTACACCTTC. It codes for CASSIRDRPPYGYTF. The full variable domain, its missing parts supplied by reference TRBV5-8 and TRBJ1-2, is EAGVTQSPTHLIKTRGQQATLRCSPISGHTSVYWYQQALGLGLQFLLWYDEGEERNRGNFPPRFSGRQFPNYSSELNVNALELEDSALYLCASSIRDRPPYGYTFGSGTRLTVV.

The chain carries TRBV7-9 and TRBJ1-4, with 7 nucleotides matching TRBD1. The CDR3 sequence is 13 residues long. Germline V CDR1 and CDR2: SEHNR, FQNEAQ (reference sequence). The V and J ends lost 4 bases and 6 bases, in that order; junction bases with no gene match: 2. Here the CDR3 reads CASSSTGHEKLFF. The CDR3 bases are TGTGCCAGCAGCTCGACAGGGCATGAAAAACTGTTTTTT.

Worth noting for this clone: Distinct nucleotide sequences in the sample also encode this CDR3. J is TRBJ2-3 and V is TRBV13; no definite D call. Germline assignment: CDR1 PRHDT and CDR2 FYEKMQ (reference sequence). The germline V and J ends were trimmed by 0 bases and 0 bases, with 7 bases remaining between them. The CDR3 runs to 15 residues. CDR3 bases: TGTGCCAGCAGCTTAGGGTCCTCTAGCACAGATACGCAGTATTTT. It is translated as CASSLGSSSTDTQYF.

J is TRBJ2-7 and V is TRBV4-1; possible D gene TRBD1, 5 bases. The germline V and J ends were trimmed by 3 bases and 3 bases, with 12 bases remaining between them. The germline CDR1 and CDR2 sequences are MGHRA and YSYEKL. The length of the CDR3 is 14 residues. This chain's CDR3 is CASSQGRVNYEQYF. The CDR3 DNA sequence: TGCGCCAGCAGCCAGGGCAGGGTGAACTACGAGCAGTACTTC.

The chain couples TRBV15 to TRBJ2-7; TRBD2 aligns across 9 bases. The CDR3 runs to 12 residues. Trimming cost V 8 bases and J 4 bases; bases outside gene matches: 3. In germline, CDR1 is LNHNV, CDR2 YYDKDF (reference sequence). In nucleotides, the CDR3 is TGTGCCACCGGTAGCGGGGGATACGAGCAGTACTTC. It is translated as CATGSGGYEQYF.

The rearrangement links TRBV4-3 to TRBJ1-2, with D unresolved. The germline V gene has CDR1 LGHNA and CDR2 YSLEER. V lost 0 bases and J lost 3, with 8 bases in between. The CDR3 consists of 14 residues. CDR3 nucleotide sequence: TGCGCCAGCAGCCAAGAGCCAGACTACTATGGCTACACCTTC. This sequence encodes CASSQEPDYYGYTF.

V and J are TRBV5-1 and TRBJ2-5; 7 nucleotides align to TRBD2. V lost 2 bases to trimming and J lost 3 bases; unmatched junction nucleotides: 1. Germline lookup yields CDR1 SGHRS and CDR2 YFSETQ. This CDR3 spans 13 amino acids. The CDR3 region is CASSFSGKETQYF. The CDR3 DNA follows: TGCGCCAGCAGCTTCAGCGGGAAAGAGACCCAGTACTTC.